A single T cell receptor beta chain is shown here with its context. This sample is part of a study of blood T cell repertoires in COVID-19. Profiling relied on immunoSEQ multiplex PCR, and the TCRdb table lists in-frame clones only, not all of them. The sample includes 170,000 or so clones, roughly 90% of them seen just once. The TCR comes from a woman in her fifties or sixties who had recovered from COVID-19. Sequencing was carried out using PBMCs or T cells enriched from blood (not recorded which).

The CDR3 nucleotides are TGCGCCAGCAGCTTGGTAGGGACAGGTTCTGGAAACACCATATATTTT. This codes for CASSLVGTGSGNTIYF. V is TRBV5-1 and J is TRBJ1-3, with TRBD1 matching 8 bases. This CDR3 comprises 16 residues. Germline CDR1 and CDR2: SGHRS and YFSETQ. Trimming took 0 bases from V and 1 from J; bases not matched to a gene: 3.